The rows below give T cell receptor beta chains drawn from one sample of a study of cytotoxic CD8 clonotypes in ibrutinib-treated CLL. Method: immunoSEQ multiplex PCR; TCRdb's copy keeps in-frame clones and lacks some. Seen here are 250,000 to 350,000 clones, around 69% observed once, and the top ten hold around 6%. Sequenced here: PBMCs, sampled at disease progression, from a patient treated with ibrutinib. The source is a human donor with chronic lymphocytic leukemia. CDR3s include the opening cysteine and the closing phenylalanine or tryptophan. The D gene is left open where the match is weak. Not all rows give a size; the values are once, few, many and, for expanded clones, a class.

j_call	d_call	clone_size	cdr3_length	v_call	cdr3_nt	cdr3_aa
TRBJ1-4	NA	once	17	TRBV6-1	TGTGCCAGCAGTGAGGGGGGGCCCTATTCCTCCAATGAAAAACTGTTTTTT	CASSEGGPYSSNEKLFF
TRBJ2-7	NA	NA	13	TRBV6-1	TGTGCCAGCAGTGCGGCCACTGGCTACGAGCAGTACTTC	CASSAATGYEQYF
TRBJ2-5	NA	few	11	TRBV5-1	TGCGCCAGCAGCAATCAAGAGACCCAGTACTTC	CASSNQETQYF
TRBJ2-7	NA	NA	13	TRBV18	TGTGCCAGCTCACCAAAGGGGAGCTACGAGCAGTACTTC	CASSPKGSYEQYF
TRBJ1-4	NA	NA	15	TRBV15	TGTGCCACCAGCAGAGATTTATCGGTTAATGAAAAACTGTTTTTT	CATSRDLSVNEKLFF
TRBJ1-2	TRBD1	NA	15	TRBV11-2	TGTGCCAGCAGCTCCACCGGACAGGGTCACTATGGCTACACCTTC	CASSSTGQGHYGYTF
TRBJ2-7	NA	NA	13	TRBV14	TGTGCCAGCAGCCAAGATTGGGGATACGAGCAGTACTTC	CASSQDWGYEQYF
TRBJ2-2	TRBD1	NA	20	TRBV19	TGTGCCAGTAGTTGGCGTCCCGGGACAGGGGGCGAAGGTCAGGCCGGGGAGCTGTTTTTT	CASSWRPGTGGEGQAGELFF
TRBJ2-2	NA	NA	15	TRBV27	TGTGCCAGCAGTTTACTACCTGGGAACACCGGGGAGCTGTTTTTT	CASSLLPGNTGELFF
TRBJ1-4	NA	NA	13	TRBV19	TGTGCCAGTAGTAAACAGGGTGGTGAAAAACTGTTTTTT	CASSKQGGEKLFF
TRBJ2-5	TRBD2	few	16	TRBV11-2	TGTGCCAGCAGAAGAGCGGGGGGCACAATACAAGAGACCCAGTACTTC	CASRRAGGTIQETQYF
TRBJ2-7	NA	NA	16	TRBV9	TGTGCCAGCAGCGTAGACCCGACACACCTCTCCTACGAGCAGTACTTC	CASSVDPTHLSYEQYF
TRBJ2-5	NA	NA	14	TRBV25-1	TGTGCCAGCAGTGAATCGGCAGGGAGGGAGACCCAGTACTTC	CASSESAGRETQYF
TRBJ2-6	NA	NA	12	TRBV29-1	TGCAGCGCCAGCTCTGGGGCCAACGTCCTGACTTTC	CSASSGANVLTF
TRBJ2-7	TRBD2	once	15	TRBV11-2	TGTGCCAGCAGCTCTTCTAGCGGGAGCACCGACGAGCAGTACTTC	CASSSSSGSTDEQYF
TRBJ1-1	NA	NA	13	TRBV18	TGTGCCAGCTCACGGGGGGCGGACACTGAAGCTTTCTTT	CASSRGADTEAFF
TRBJ2-7	NA	NA	14	TRBV4-1	TGCGCCAGCAGCCTCCGAGACACCAGCTACGAGCAGTACTTC	CASSLRDTSYEQYF
TRBJ2-1	TRBD2	NA	16	TRBV13	TGTGCCAGCAGCGAGGGACTAGCGGGAGGGTCGAATGAGCAGTTCTTC	CASSEGLAGGSNEQFF
TRBJ2-4	NA	NA	14	TRBV7-3	TGTGCCAGCAGCCCGTCGGGGCCCCCCAACATTCAGTACTTC	CASSPSGPPNIQYF
TRBJ1-2	NA	NA	15	TRBV19	TGTGCCAGTAGTATCCCGACGGAGTCGGGTTATGGCTACACCTTC	CASSIPTESGYGYTF
TRBJ2-7	TRBD2	NA	15	TRBV5-1	TGCGCCAGCAGCTTGGGGCTAGCGGGTCCCTACGAGCAGTACTTC	CASSLGLAGPYEQYF
TRBJ2-5	TRBD2	NA	15	TRBV7-3	TGTGCCAGCAGCCCCAGCGGGAGGGTAGAGGAGACCCAGTACTTC	CASSPSGRVEETQYF
TRBJ2-1	TRBD2	few	18	TRBV9	TGTGCCAGCAGCGTAGCTGGGACTAGCGGGAGGGAGGGAAATGAGCAGTTCTTC	CASSVAGTSGREGNEQFF
TRBJ1-2	NA	NA	14	TRBV13	TGTGCCAGCAGCCCCAGGGGCGAGGTGTATGGCTACACCTTC	CASSPRGEVYGYTF
TRBJ2-7	TRBD2	NA	15	TRBV7-6	TGTGCCAGCAGCTTCGAGGGGACTATAGCAGGCGAGCAGTACTTC	CASSFEGTIAGEQYF
TRBJ2-3	NA	few	15	TRBV4-2	TGTGCCAGCAGCCCCGATTCCCCGGGTGAAGATACGCAGTATTTT	CASSPDSPGEDTQYF
TRBJ2-1	TRBD2	NA	15	TRBV7-3	TGTGCCAGCAGCTTGAAGACTAGCGGGTTTGAAGGGCAGTTCTTC	CASSLKTSGFEGQFF
TRBJ2-2	TRBD2	NA	17	TRBV7-2	TGTGCCAGCAAAGGTTGGGGACTAGCGGGTAACACCGGGGAGCTGTTTTTT	CASKGWGLAGNTGELFF
TRBJ1-5	NA	NA	13	TRBV19	TGTGCCAGCAAAAAAGGGGGTTTTCAGCCCCAGCATTTT	CASKKGGFQPQHF
TRBJ2-7	NA	few	12	TRBV29-1	TGCACCGCGATCGGGGGACCGGGCGAGCAGTACTTC	CTAIGGPGEQYF
TRBJ2-1	TRBD1	NA	15	TRBV27	TGTGCCAGCAGTCCCACAGGGGCAAGGGGAAATGAGCAGTTCTTC	CASSPTGARGNEQFF
TRBJ2-5	TRBD1	NA	13	TRBV5-6	TGTGCCAGCAGCTTGTACAGGGGCGAGACCCAGTACTTC	CASSLYRGETQYF
TRBJ1-3	NA	once	15	TRBV5-1	TGCGCCAGCAGCTTGGGGGACTTTTCTTCAAACACCATATATTTT	CASSLGDFSSNTIYF
TRBJ2-7	NA	NA	15	TRBV7-8	TGTGCCAGCAGCTTAACCCCGCGCCGCCTCGACGAGCAGTACTTC	CASSLTPRRLDEQYF
TRBJ2-5	NA	NA	11	TRBV27	TGTGCCAGCAGTGTCGGGTCCCGTAGTTACTTC	CASSVGSRSYF
TRBJ1-1	TRBD1	few	14	TRBV29-1	TGCAGCGTTGAAAACAGGGGGAAGAACACTGAAGCTTTCTTT	CSVENRGKNTEAFF
TRBJ2-1	NA	NA	17	TRBV9	TGTGCCAGCAGCGTAGCAGTTGGGCCGGGGGCTCTTGATGAGCAGTTCTTC	CASSVAVGPGALDEQFF
TRBJ2-3	TRBD2	NA	14	TRBV29-1	TGCAGCGTGGAAGCGGGGGGCCTCACAGATACGCAGTATTTT	CSVEAGGLTDTQYF
TRBJ1-2	TRBD1	few	17	TRBV4-1	TGCGCCAGCAGCCAAGGGGACAGCGCCTCCACGGTCTATGGCTACACCTTC	CASSQGDSASTVYGYTF
TRBJ1-1	NA	NA	19	TRBV5-1	TGCGCCAGCAGCAGTCCCCCCCAGGGTAAGGTTGCTATCGACACTGAAGCTTTCTTT	CASSSPPQGKVAIDTEAFF
TRBJ2-3	NA	NA	15	TRBV4-1	TGCGCCAGCAGCCAAGAAGGCGGGGGCCCAGATACGCAGTATTTT	CASSQEGGGPDTQYF
TRBJ2-7	TRBD1	NA	13	TRBV27	TGTGCCAGCAGCCAGGGACAGGCCTACGAGCAGTACTTC	CASSQGQAYEQYF
TRBJ2-1	TRBD2	NA	15	TRBV25-1	TGTGCCAGCAGTGAACCCCAGCGGGAGGGCCGAGAGCAGTTCTTC	CASSEPQREGREQFF
TRBJ2-1	NA	NA	13	TRBV6-4	TGTGCCAGCAGTGTAGGGATCTGGAATGAGCAGTTCTTC	CASSVGIWNEQFF
TRBJ2-7	NA	few	12	TRBV10-2	TGCGCCAGCGGGTGGGTGGTCTACGAGCAGTACTTC	CASGWVVYEQYF
TRBJ2-7	NA	NA	13	TRBV11-2	TGTACCAGCAGCTTAATCGGATCCTACGAGCAGTACTTC	CTSSLIGSYEQYF
TRBJ1-1	NA	few	13	TRBV27	TGTGCCAGCAGTGGTGACTGGGACACTGAAGCTTTCTTT	CASSGDWDTEAFF
TRBJ2-1	TRBD2	NA	16	TRBV19	TGTGCCAGTAGTATGACTAGCTCTTCGGCTTACAATGAGCAGTTCTTC	CASSMTSSSAYNEQFF
TRBJ1-1	NA	NA	13	TRBV7-2	TGTGCCAGCAGCTTTAGCAGGGACACTGAAGCTTTCTTT	CASSFSRDTEAFF
TRBJ2-1	TRBD2	NA	14	TRBV6-1	TGTGCCAGCAGTGAAAGGGACTACTACAATGAGCAGTTCTTC	CASSERDYYNEQFF
TRBJ1-2	NA	few	13	TRBV7-9	TGTGCCAGCAGCTTAGATAATCCGGCTGGCTACACCTTC	CASSLDNPAGYTF
TRBJ1-1	NA	once	14	TRBV11-2	TGTGCCAGCAGCGCAAGAGATTCAAACACTGAAGCTTTCTTT	CASSARDSNTEAFF
TRBJ2-1	NA	NA	12	TRBV11-2	TGTGCCAGCAGCTTTAGCCCCAGTGAGCAGTTCTTC	CASSFSPSEQFF
TRBJ2-7	TRBD2	NA	13	TRBV5-1	TGCGCCAGCTCCAGCCAGCGGGGGTACGAGCAGTACTTC	CASSSQRGYEQYF
TRBJ1-1	NA	NA	15	TRBV6-1	TGTGCCAGCAGTGAAGCGGCAGGGGTGAACACTGAAGCTTTCTTT	CASSEAAGVNTEAFF
TRBJ1-4	NA	NA	13	TRBV6-6	TGTGCCAGCAGTTACCCCGGCGGTGAAAAACTGTTTTTT	CASSYPGGEKLFF
TRBJ1-1	NA	NA	14	TRBV27	TGTGCCAGCAGTTTATCGTTGACAGTCCCGCCAGCTTTCTTT	CASSLSLTVPPAFF